Presented here are 25 T cell receptor beta chains from one specimen sequenced in a study of T cell responses to AZD1222 COVID-19 vaccine. Here immunoSEQ multiplex PCR was the method, and the copy in TCRdb shows in-frame clones only, minus some. Of about 100,000 clones detected, more than 85% appear once; the ten largest clones hold 1.2%. Sample: peripheral blood, taken on day 0 of AZD1222 vaccination. The source is an adult in good health.

This chain connects TRBV2 to TRBJ1-1, with 7 bases fitting TRBD1. The CDR3 has 13 residues. Germline CDR1 is SNHLY and CDR2 is FYNNEI. With 7 bases clipped from V and 1 base from J, the junction kept 3 bases outside the gene matches. DNA of the CDR3: TGTGCCAGCACCGGGACAGAGAACACTGAAGCTTTCTTT. Its protein is CASTGTENTEAFF.

The V and J genes are TRBV4-3 and TRBJ1-2, with 8 bases matching TRBD1. This CDR3 contains 14 residues. After removal of 0 bases from V and 5 bases from J, the junction contained 2 bases not matched to a gene. Germline V CDR1 and CDR2: LGHNA, YSLEER. As DNA, the CDR3 is TGCGCCAGCAGCCAAGATACAGGGGGGTATGGCTACACCTTC. Residues: CASSQDTGGYGYTF.

This sequence joins TRBV30 and TRBJ2-5; TRBD1 matches 8 bases. Losses at the gene ends were 7 bases for V and 2 bases for J; bases not matched to a gene: 6. Germline V lookup: CDR1 GTSNPN, CDR2 SVGIG (reference sequence). The CDR3 has 13 amino acids. CDR3 in DNA: TGTGCCTCGACAGGGGTCGGTCAAGAGACCCAGTACTTC. Translated: CASTGVGQETQYF.

The chain has TRBV30 and TRBJ2-3; a weak D match, TRBD2 (5 bases). The V end lost 5 bases, the J end lost 2 bases, and 17 bases lay between the germline ends. Germline-derived CDR1 and CDR2 are GTSNPN and SVGIG (reference sequence). This CDR3 is built from 15 residues. CDR3 nucleotides: TGTGCCTGGGGTGGCGGGCGGGTCTCCACAGATACGCAGTATTTT. Protein product: CAWGGGRVSTDTQYF.

The chain couples TRBV6-5 to TRBJ1-5; 7 bases match TRBD1. The CDR3 runs to 14 residues. V was pared by 6 bases and J by 7 bases, with 9 bases of the junction left unmatched. Germline CDR1 and CDR2: MNHEY and SVGAGI. The chain's CDR3 is CASRLTGMGQPQHF. CDR3 sequence (DNA): TGTGCCAGCAGATTGACAGGGATGGGACAGCCCCAGCATTTT.

The CDR3 DNA follows: TGCAGTGCGCGGCAGGGTGGCAATGAGCAGTTCTTC. Protein sequence: CSARQGGNEQFF. The chain has TRBV29-1 and TRBJ2-1, with D perhaps TRBD1 (5 bases). Per germline, CDR1 SQVTM and CDR2 ANQGSEA. The CDR3 sequence is 12 residues long.

This clone was seen only a few times. The rearrangement uses TRBV6-5 and TRBJ1-1; 7 bases are a match to TRBD1. Germline CDR1 and CDR2: MNHEY and SVGAGI. The CDR3 has 16 residues. V was clipped by 1 base and J by 3 bases; unmatched bases: 8. The CDR3 bases are TGTGCCAGCAGTTACTTGACAGGGTCCGGGGACACTGAAGCTTTCTTT. Protein sequence: CASSYLTGSGDTEAFF.

The J gene is TRBJ2-1, the V gene TRBV28; 13 bases map to TRBD2. After removal of 7 bases from V and 3 bases from J, the junction contained 9 bases not matched to a gene. The CDR3 contains 17 residues. Germline CDR1 MDHEN, CDR2 SYDVKM. This chain's CDR3 is CASNGLAGAIGYNEQFF. In DNA, the CDR3 is TGTGCCAGCAATGGACTAGCGGGAGCGATAGGCTACAATGAGCAGTTCTTC.

The gene calls are TRBV19 and TRBJ1-5; D unresolved. There are 16 residues in the CDR3. V was trimmed by 1 base and J by 1 base, leaving 11 bases between them. Looked up from germline, CDR1 is LNHDA and CDR2 is SQIVND (reference sequence). CDR3 nucleotides: TGTGCCAGTAGTATAGGTGGGGAGGTGAGCAATCAGCCCCAGCATTTT. Translation: CASSIGGEVSNQPQHF.

The DNA of the CDR3 is TGTGCCAGCTCACCACCGGGACAGGGGAGTGGTAAACTGTTTTTT. This encodes CASSPPGQGSGKLFF. V is TRBV18 and J is TRBJ1-4, with 10 bases identical to TRBD1. Germline trimming cut 0 bases from V and 11 bases from J; bases unmatched to any gene: 6. CDR1 is KGHSH, CDR2 LQKENI, per germline. The length of the CDR3 is 15 residues.

This clone is a singleton in its sample. The J gene is TRBJ2-2, the V gene TRBV19, with a tentative D call TRBD2 (6 bases). Trimming removed 4 bases at V and 3 bases at J, with 12 bases between. Germline V gives CDR1 LNHDA, CDR2 SQIVND (reference sequence). The length of the CDR3 is 15 residues. CDR3 residues: CASSRIGTYTGELFF. The CDR3 DNA reads TGTGCCAGTAGTAGAATCGGGACTTACACCGGGGAGCTGTTTTTT.

V usage is TRBV4-3 and J usage is TRBJ2-3, with 7 bases lining up with TRBD1. The V gene end was trimmed by 0 bases and the J gene end by 4 bases; junction bases not matched to a gene: 7. There are 16 residues in the CDR3. Looked up from germline, CDR1 is LGHNA and CDR2 is YSLEER. The CDR3: CASSQDHTGDPDTQYF. The CDR3 DNA reads TGCGCCAGCAGCCAAGATCATACAGGGGACCCAGATACGCAGTATTTT.

Here the CDR3 DNA reads TGTGCCAGCAGCTTAGGAGGGGATGGCAATCAGCCCCAGCATTTT. Translation: CASSLGGDGNQPQHF. The rearrangement links TRBV7-9 to TRBJ1-5; possible D gene TRBD1, 5 bases. The CDR3 covers 15 residues. Trimming shortened V by 1 base and J by 2 bases, and 9 bases separated the two germline ends. The germline gives CDR1 SEHNR, CDR2 FQNEAQ (reference sequence).

This clone was seen just once. The V call is TRBV5-1, the J call TRBJ2-5; D gene ambiguous. Germline CDR1 reads SGHRS; CDR2 reads YFSETQ. There are 15 residues in the CDR3. Trimming cost V 0 bases and J 5 bases, with 14 bases left between them. Here the CDR3 DNA reads TGCGCCAGCAGCTTGGTTCCCCAAGTAGGGGAGACCCAGTACTTC. Its protein is CASSLVPQVGETQYF.

The gene calls are TRBV7-3 and TRBJ2-1; 10 positions match TRBD1. J was trimmed by 3 bases and V by 5 bases; bases with no gene match: 7. From germline, CDR1 is SGHTA and CDR2 FQGTGA. CDR3 length equals 16 residues. The CDR3 region is CASSQAGTGVYNEQFF. CDR3 nucleotides: TGTGCCAGCAGCCAGGCGGGGACAGGGGTCTACAATGAGCAGTTCTTC.

The V and J genes are TRBV7-6 and TRBJ1-3; no reliable D call. The CDR3 contains 13 residues. V lost 5 bases, J lost 2 bases, and 7 bases lay in between. Germline V gene lookup returns CDR1 SGHVS and CDR2 FNYEAQ. The CDR3: CASSAWAGNTIYF. CDR3 DNA: TGTGCCAGCAGCGCATGGGCTGGAAACACCATATATTTT.

This sequence joins TRBV3-1 (or the pseudogene TRBV3-2) and TRBJ2-3, with 7 bases matching TRBD2. J lost 1 base, V lost 0 bases, and 7 bases had no gene match. CDR1 is LGHDT and CDR2 is YNNKEL in the germline V gene (reference sequence). This CDR3 has 17 amino acids. The CDR3 DNA sequence: TGTGCCAGCAGCCAAGAAGGAATGGCGGGAGGCACAGATACGCAGTATTTT. Translated: CASSQEGMAGGTDTQYF.

The V and J genes are TRBV6-4 and TRBJ2-7; possible D gene TRBD1, 5 bases. Germline V CDR1 and CDR2: MRHNA, SNTAGT. The germline V and J ends were trimmed by 4 bases and 2 bases, with 12 bases remaining between them. This CDR3 spans 14 amino acids. CDR3 sequence (DNA): TGTGCCAGCAGTGCCCTTAACAGGACCTACGAGCAGTACTTC. Translation: CASSALNRTYEQYF.

V usage is TRBV7-3 and J usage is TRBJ2-1; possibly TRBD1 or TRBD2 for D (5 bases each). CDR1 and CDR2 (germline): SGHTA, FQGTGA. Trimming took 5 bases from V and 7 from J, leaving 24 bases between them. CDR3 length: 17 amino acids. The CDR3: CASSPRANARDRNEQFF. The CDR3 bases are TGTGCCAGCAGCCCTCGTGCCAACGCAAGGGACCGGAATGAGCAGTTCTTC. The full variable domain, its missing parts supplied by reference TRBV7-3 and TRBJ2-1, is GAGVSQTPSNKVTEKGKYVELRCDPISGHTALYWYRQSLGQGPEFLIYFQGTGAADDSGLPNDRFFAVRPEGSVSTLKIQRTERGDSAVYLCASSPRANARDRNEQFFGPGTRLTVL.

The rearrangement links TRBV19 to TRBJ1-2, with D unclear. Germline values: CDR1 LNHDA, CDR2 SQIVND (reference sequence). Trimming took 4 bases from V and 0 from J, leaving 12 bases between them. The CDR3 consists of 15 residues. Here the CDR3 reads CASSKDGSANYGYTF. The CDR3 DNA follows: TGTGCCAGTAGTAAGGACGGATCCGCTAACTATGGCTACACCTTC.

CDR3 amino acids: CASSEPRQGLTNTEAFF. The CDR3 region has the DNA TGTGCCAGCAGTGAACCTCGACAGGGCCTTACGAACACTGAAGCTTTCTTT. The chain carries TRBV6-1 and TRBJ1-1; TRBD1 matches 7 bases. Germline CDR1 is MNHNS and CDR2 is SASEGT. The V segment lost 2 bases and the J segment 1 base; nucleotides outside the gene matches: 10. This CDR3 has 17 amino acids.

This clone has only one observation. This chain links TRBV19 with TRBJ1-4; D gene uncertain. CDR3 length: 11 amino acids. Trimming removed 4 bases from V and 12 bases from J, with 9 bases in between. Germline-derived CDR1 and CDR2 are LNHDA and SQIVND (reference sequence). CDR3 region: CASSSREQLFF. The CDR3 nucleotides read TGTGCCAGTAGTAGCCGAGAGCAACTGTTTTTT.

The rearrangement links TRBV28 to TRBJ1-1, with 8 bases that match TRBD1. Germline values: CDR1 MDHEN, CDR2 SYDVKM. Unmatched junction bases numbered 7, after V lost 6 bases and J lost 1 base. CDR3 length equals 15 residues. CDR3 residues: CASSSAGGQNTEAFF. CDR3 coding DNA: TGTGCCAGCAGCTCCGCAGGGGGCCAGAACACTGAAGCTTTCTTT.

Turning to this clone: At one end the junction does not follow the germline gene, possibly because of a read error. The CDR3 DNA reads TGTGCCAGCTCACGACAGAACCCCGGGGAGCTGTTTTTT. This translates into CASSRQNPGELFF. The rearrangement joins TRBV18 to TRBJ2-2; tentative D call: TRBD1 (5 bases). CDR1 is KGHSH and CDR2 is LQKENI in the germline V gene. This CDR3 region has 13 residues.

Written as DNA, the CDR3 is TGTGCCAGCTCTCTGGGTTCGTGGCCCCAGCATTTT. It specifies CASSLGSWPQHF. V and J are TRBV6-5 and TRBJ1-5; D is ambiguous. The CDR3 contains 12 residues. The V gene lost 8 bases and the J gene lost 9 bases, with 14 bases spanning the gap. Germline assignment: CDR1 MNHEY and CDR2 SVGAGI.